These 12 T cell receptor beta chains share one sample of origin, sequenced in a study of T cells in women clearing cervical HPV infection. Libraries were prepared by immunoSEQ multiplex PCR; TCRdb keeps only in-frame clonotypes and omits some of them. The repertoire table contains more than 30,000 clones. The sequenced material came from blood buffy coat. These receptors were collected from a woman between 18 and 70 years old with a cervical HPV16 infection that either progressed to CIN3+ or cleared (not recorded which).

Comments on this clone: The missing CDR3 end, 3 residues past where the read stops, is filled in from the germline J gene. V and J are TRBV10-3 and TRBJ1-6; 7 bases fit TRBD1. V dropped 0 bases and J dropped 0; count of bases not matched to a gene: 5. The CDR3 runs 18 residues. From germline, CDR1 is ENHRY and CDR2 SYGVKD. CDR3 sequence: CAISESGQQSSYNSPLHF. CDR3 DNA, as far as it was read: TGTGCCATCAGTGAGTCGGGACAGCAGAGCTCCTATAATTCACCC.

In the case of this clone: The junction departs from the called germline gene at one end, perhaps through a read error. The read ends 3 residues before the CDR3 terminus; that terminus is restored from the germline J gene. The same CDR3 arises from other DNA sequences in this sample as well. V is TRBV18 and J is TRBJ1-3, with TRBD1 as a possible D gene (6 bases). The CDR3 covers 20 residues. Germline V gene sequence: CDR1 KGHSH, CDR2 LQKENI. CDR3 DNA (partial): TGTGCCAGCTCACCACCTAGGACCTCCCCTCAGGGGTACTCTGGAAACACA. Residues: CASSPPRTSPQGYSGNT. The complete CDR3 sequence is CASSPPRTSPQGYSGNTIYF.

Regarding this clone: The sequence runs out 3 residues before the end of the CDR3; the remainder is reconstructed from the germline J gene. The genes are TRBV2 and TRBJ1-2; TRBD1 is a possible D gene (6 bases). CDR1 is SNHLY and CDR2 is FYNNEI in the germline V gene. This CDR3 spans 16 amino acids. CDR3 region: CASSRSGGPSTDTYTF. Partial CDR3 DNA: TGTGCCAGCAGCCGAAGCGGGGGGCCCAGCACAGATACC.

Concerning this clone itself: The CDR3 end is not reached by the read, which stops 3 residues before it; the germline J gene fills it in. The genes are TRBV2 and TRBJ2-3, with TRBD1 identical over 7 bases. V lost 1 base and J lost 2; bases outside the gene matches: 3. This CDR3 is built from 15 residues. Per the germline V gene, CDR1 is SNHLY and CDR2 is FYNNEI. The CDR3 sequence is CASSEGQGATDTQYF. The CDR3 DNA, read in part, is TGTGCCAGCAGTGAAGGACAGGGCGCCACAGATACG.

A word on this clone: The read ends 3 residues early relative to the CDR3; the germline J gene fills the gap. This chain links TRBV6-1 with TRBJ1-2; D gene ambiguous. This CDR3 comprises 15 residues. Germline assignment: CDR1 MNHNS and CDR2 SASEGT. CDR3: CASSVTSGEYNDYTF. The CDR3 bases that were read are TGTGCCAGCAGTGTAACTAGCGGGGAGTACAATGAC.

As to this clone: The read terminates 3 residues ahead of where the CDR3 ends, so the germline J gene completes it. The chain is built from TRBV11-3 and TRBJ2-1, with TRBD1 matching 8 bases. There are 15 residues in the CDR3. V lost 5 bases and J lost 0; bases outside the gene matches: 3. The germline CDR1 and CDR2 sequences are SGHNT and YENEEA. CDR3 loop: CASSAGTGSYNEQFF. The CDR3 bases that were read are TGTGCCAGCAGCGCCGGGACAGGCTCCTACAATGAG.

Worth noting for this clone: The read ends 3 residues shy of where the CDR3 ends; the end is completed using the germline J gene. V is TRBV28 and J is TRBJ2-7; 7 bases are a match to TRBD1. V dropped 7 bases and J dropped 2; count of bases not matched to a gene: 11. The germline V gene has CDR1 MDHEN and CDR2 SYDVKM. CDR3 length: 15 amino acids. CDR3 loop: CASTRTGAATYEQYF. The CDR3 DNA, read in part, is TGTGCCAGCACACGAACAGGGGCCGCTACCTACGAG.

As to this clone: Coverage ceases 3 residues before the CDR3 finishes, and the germline J gene fills in the end. The V gene is TRBV6-2 or TRBV6-3, the J gene TRBJ1-4; the D gene is possibly TRBD1 (5 bases). The CDR3 sequence is 14 residues long. V lost 4 bases and J 5 bases, leaving 11 bases between the germline ends. The germline V gene has CDR1 MNHEY and CDR2 SVGEGT. The CDR3 loop is CASSWGRRNEKLFF. The part of the CDR3 DNA that was read is TGTGCCAGCAGTTGGGGCAGACGGAATGAAAAA.

Remarks on this clone: The read ends 3 residues before the CDR3 terminus; that terminus is restored from the germline J gene. The genes are TRBV19 and TRBJ2-5; TRBD2 is a possible D gene (6 bases). Germline loops: CDR1 LNHDA, CDR2 SQIVND (reference sequence). The CDR3 runs to 15 residues. V lost 1 base, J lost 1 base, and 10 bases lay in between. CDR3 bases read: TGTGCCAGTAGTATAGCCCCCGGGGGCCAAGAGACC. This translates into CASSIAPGGQET. The full CDR3 is CASSIAPGGQETQYF.

Notes on this clone: Coverage ceases 3 residues before the CDR3 finishes, and the germline J gene fills in the end. V and J are TRBV29-1 and TRBJ2-5; D not resolved. V lost 3 bases, J lost 1 base, and 9 bases lay in between. Germline lookup yields CDR1 SQVTM and CDR2 ANQGSEA. CDR3 size: 13 residues. The CDR3 DNA, read in part, is TGCAGCGTTGACCGGGTGAGCCAAGAGACC. Its translation: CSVDRVSQET. The CDR3 as a whole reads CSVDRVSQETQYF.

For this clone: The read ends 3 residues early relative to the CDR3; the germline J gene fills the gap. J is TRBJ2-2 and V is TRBV4-1; no reliable D call. Looked up from germline, CDR1 is MGHRA and CDR2 is YSYEKL. The CDR3 is 14 amino acids. The DNA read from the CDR3 is TGCGCCAGCAGCCAACATGGGCCCAGTGAAAAG. It specifies CASSQHGPSEK. The whole CDR3 sequence reads CASSQHGPSEKLFF.

To note about this clone: The CDR3 is cut off 3 residues early in the read; its end comes from the germline J gene. This chain connects TRBV5-4 to TRBJ2-3; 8 bases match TRBD2. This CDR3 contains 14 residues. Germline V gene lookup returns CDR1 SGHNT and CDR2 YYREEE (reference sequence). CDR3 residues: CASNQAGAQETQYF. Partial CDR3 DNA: TGTGCCAGCAATCAAGCGGGGGCCCAAGAGACG. The variable domain in full, with the rest retrieved from reference TRBV5-4 and TRBJ2-3, is ETGVTQSPTHLIKTRGQQVTLRCSSQSGHNTVSWYQQALGQGPQFIFQYYREEENGRGNFPPRFSGLQFPNYSSELNVNALELDDSALYLCASNQAGAQETQYFGPGTRLTVL.